This T cell receptor (beta chain) was obtained from a study of STAT5B mutations in CD4+ large granular lymphocyte leukemia. Whole-study findings and limits: About 24% of private leukemic clonotypes occurred rarely in other patients' non-leukemic repertoires.

Repertoires were generated with immunoSEQ multiplex PCR, while TCRdb's copy carries only in-frame clones and drops some. The table shows more than 25,000 clones, with under 85% occurring only once. Notes on this clone: What it binds is not known.

The receptor was derived from a human donor in good health. Sequencing was done on a sample of CD4+ T cells from blood buffy coats.

CDR3 region: CASSHHRGTISWEQFF. The DNA for the CDR3 is TGTGCCAGCAGTCACCACAGGGGGACCATATCTTGGGAGCAGTTCTTC. This chain connects TRBV27 to TRBJ2-1, with TRBD1 identical over 8 bases. Trimming took 5 bases from V and 10 from J; bases not matched to a gene: 16. The germline CDR1 and CDR2 sequences are MNHEY and SMNVEV (reference sequence). There are 16 residues in the CDR3.